This TCR beta chain stems from a study of OX40 agonist ivuxolimab in advanced cancers. Study-wide background: Patients were given ivuxolimab, an antibody that agonizes OX40 (CD134). All patients had ivuxolimab intravenously every 2 weeks at 0.01 to 10 mg/kg.

The V and J ends lost 4 bases and 5 bases, in that order; junction bases with no gene match: 4. Looked up from germline, CDR1 is LGHNA and CDR2 is YNFKEQ. CDR3 length equals 15 residues. Repertoires were generated with immunoSEQ multiplex PCR, while TCRdb's copy carries only in-frame clones and drops some. The top ten hold under 4% of the sample, which has approximately 58,000 clones, 88% seen once. On cycle 4 day 1 and cycle 7 day 1, as well as at baseline, blood was sampled. This receptor was obtained from an adult with an advanced solid tumor such as melanoma, head and neck, liver or kidney cancer. The genes are TRBV4-2 and TRBJ2-1; 11 bases agree with TRBD2. Sample: CD4+ or CD8+ T cells sorted from blood, taken in a trial of the OX40 agonist ivuxolimab. CDR3 region: CASSRGTSGNNEQFF. DNA for the CDR3: TGTGCCAGCAGCCGAGGGACTAGCGGTAACAATGAGCAGTTCTTC.